This TCR beta chain came from a study of blood T cell repertoires in COVID-19. On the study more broadly: Sites across the United States, Italy and Spain contributed samples from acute and convalescent COVID-19. The analysed material was cDNA or gDNA that came from T cells, B-cell-depleted T cells, or PBMCs.

This clone was recorded a few times. CDR1 is SGHRS, CDR2 YFSETQ, per germline. The J segment lost 4 bases and the V segment lost 2 bases, leaving 8 bases of the junction unmatched. The CDR3 totals 16 residues. In the authors' methods: Scientists estimated how many nucleated cells there were by amplifying reference gene primers. Only in-frame clones appear in the TCRdb table, and some are missing; sequencing was by immunoSEQ multiplex PCR. D and trimming come from the DNA, and the V and J calls and clone size come from that table. The sample lists around 260,000 clones, 75% to 90% occurring once. The receptor was derived from a woman aged 40 to 50 who had recovered from COVID-19. The V and J genes are TRBV5-1 and TRBJ2-2; 7 nucleotides align to TRBD2. Sequences were obtained from peripheral blood. For the CDR3, the DNA is TGCGCCAGCAGCTTACAAGGCGGGAGCCGCACCGGGGAGCTGTTTTTT. It yields the protein CASSLQGGSRTGELFF.